This T cell receptor beta chain was recorded in a study of cytomegalovirus exposure and HLA in healthy donors. Concerning this clone: Its cognate antigen is unknown.

The germline V gene has CDR1 MNHNS and CDR2 SASEGT. The CDR3 totals 17 residues. The V and J ends lost 3 bases and 6 bases, in that order; junction bases with no gene match: 10. Study outcomes and limitations: In a later analysis, HLA-C alleles had the fewest associated TCRs, DRB1 alleles the most. No immune exposure information besides CMV serostatus was available. When analyzed later, a missense DCLRE1C variant was found to be linked to TCR beta V- and J-gene trimming.

In the PCR, 60 Vbeta and 13 Jbeta primers were used. Sequencing was performed with immunoSEQ multiplex PCR; in TCRdb, only in-frame clones are kept and a portion is missing. The repertoire holds more than 95,000 clones, with around 80% as singletons. The TCR originated in a man aged 25 to 40 in good health and CMV-seronegative. J is TRBJ1-5 and V is TRBV6-1; TRBD1 matches 11 bases. The sequenced sample consisted of PBMCs. CDR3 DNA: TGTGCCAGCAGTGATAGCGGGACAGGGGGTTTTGGTCAGCCCCAGCATTTT. It specifies CASSDSGTGGFGQPQHF.